This T cell receptor (beta chain) was captured in a study of cytomegalovirus exposure and HLA in healthy donors. On the study more broadly: From donors who were HLA-typed, an early data release held 80 million or so unique TCRs. Study results and limitations: Association with HLA alleles at 0.05 false discovery rate was found for 15,000 or so TCR beta sequences in a later analysis.

Donors showed nominal health when sampled, although they likely had unrecorded immune exposures. Amplification used 60 Vbeta primers and 13 Jbeta primers. Authors' analysis steps: Later work found approximately 87 million unique TCR beta chains, with about 10 million shared. Generated by immunoSEQ multiplex PCR, the TCRdb table keeps only in-frame clones and is missing some. Clone size and V and J calls were adopted from that table, with D and trimming inferred from the DNA. The sample includes about 89,000 clones, 76% of them seen just once. This clone was picked up a small number of times. The antigen remains unidentified. The receptor comes from a male donor in good health and CMV-seronegative. Sequenced: PBMCs.

CDR3 amino acids: CASSLGQGDEKLFF. CDR3 nucleotide sequence: TGTGCCAGCAGCTTAGGACAGGGGGACGAAAAACTGTTTTTT. This chain joins TRBV9 and TRBJ1-4, with TRBD1 matching over 10 bases. CDR3 size: 14 residues. Trimming cost V 4 bases and J 8 bases; bases outside gene matches: 5. The germline V gene has CDR1 SGDLS and CDR2 YYNGEE. Filled out from reference TRBV9 and TRBJ1-4, the complete variable domain reads DSGVTQTPKHLITATGQRVTLRCSPRSGDLSVYWYQQSLDQGLQFLIQYYNGEERAKGNILERFSAQQFPDLHSELNLSSLELGDSALYFCASSLGQGDEKLFFGSGTQLSVL.